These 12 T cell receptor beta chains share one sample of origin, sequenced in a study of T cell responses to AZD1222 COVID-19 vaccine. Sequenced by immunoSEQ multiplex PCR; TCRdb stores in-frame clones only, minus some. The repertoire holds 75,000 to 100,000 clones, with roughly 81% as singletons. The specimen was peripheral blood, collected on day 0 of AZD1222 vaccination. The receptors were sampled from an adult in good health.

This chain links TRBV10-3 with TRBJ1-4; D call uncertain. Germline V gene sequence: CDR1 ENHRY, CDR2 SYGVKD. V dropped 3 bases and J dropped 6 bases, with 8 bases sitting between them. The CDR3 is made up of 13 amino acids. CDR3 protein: CAISDIGDEKLFF. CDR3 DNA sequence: TGTGCCATCAGTGACATAGGAGATGAAAAACTGTTTTTT.

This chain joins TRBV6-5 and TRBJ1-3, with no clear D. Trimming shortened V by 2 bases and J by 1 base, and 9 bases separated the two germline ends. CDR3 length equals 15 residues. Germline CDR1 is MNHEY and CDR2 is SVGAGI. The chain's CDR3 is CASSYEARSGNTIYF. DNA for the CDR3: TGTGCCAGCAGTTACGAGGCGCGATCTGGAAACACCATATATTTT.

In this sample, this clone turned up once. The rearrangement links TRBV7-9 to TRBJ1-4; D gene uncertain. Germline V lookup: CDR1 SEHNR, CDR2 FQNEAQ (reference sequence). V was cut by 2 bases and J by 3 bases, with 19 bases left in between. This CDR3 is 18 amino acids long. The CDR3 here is CASSLRVKWAQSNEKLFF. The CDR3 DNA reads TGTGCCAGCAGCTTAAGGGTTAAGTGGGCACAGTCTAATGAAAAACTGTTTTTT.

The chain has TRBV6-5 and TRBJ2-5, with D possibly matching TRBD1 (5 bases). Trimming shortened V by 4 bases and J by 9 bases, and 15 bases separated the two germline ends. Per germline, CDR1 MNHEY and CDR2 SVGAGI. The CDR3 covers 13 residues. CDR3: CASSSDRVGSQYF. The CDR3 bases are TGTGCCAGCAGTTCCGACAGAGTCGGGTCCCAGTACTTC.

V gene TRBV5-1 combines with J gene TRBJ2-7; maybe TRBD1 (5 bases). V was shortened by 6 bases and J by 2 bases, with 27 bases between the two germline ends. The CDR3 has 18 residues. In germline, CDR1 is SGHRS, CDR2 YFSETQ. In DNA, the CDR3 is TGCGCCAGCACTCTGGCCGGCAGGGATCCCCAAAGGACCTACGAGCAGTACTTC. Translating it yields CASTLAGRDPQRTYEQYF.

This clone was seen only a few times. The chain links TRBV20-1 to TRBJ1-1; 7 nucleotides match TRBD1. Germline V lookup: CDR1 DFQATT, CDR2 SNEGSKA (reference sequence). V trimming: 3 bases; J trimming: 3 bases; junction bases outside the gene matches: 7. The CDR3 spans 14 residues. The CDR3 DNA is TGCAGTGCTAGTAACACAGGGGTGGACACTGAAGCTTTCTTT. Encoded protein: CSASNTGVDTEAFF.

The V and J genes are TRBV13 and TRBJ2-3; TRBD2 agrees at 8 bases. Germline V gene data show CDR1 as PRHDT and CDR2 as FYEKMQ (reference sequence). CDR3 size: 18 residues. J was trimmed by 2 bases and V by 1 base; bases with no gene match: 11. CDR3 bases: TGTGCCAGCAGCTTAGCGGGGGGGGCCGCCTTCCCCACAGATACGCAGTATTTT. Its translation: CASSLAGGAAFPTDTQYF.

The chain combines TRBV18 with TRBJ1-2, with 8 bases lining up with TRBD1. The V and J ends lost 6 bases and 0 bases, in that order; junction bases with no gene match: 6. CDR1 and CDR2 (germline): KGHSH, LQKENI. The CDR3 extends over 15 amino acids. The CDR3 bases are TGTGCCAGCTCGCAGGGGGCAGCCACTAACTATGGCTACACCTTC. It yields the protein CASSQGAATNYGYTF.

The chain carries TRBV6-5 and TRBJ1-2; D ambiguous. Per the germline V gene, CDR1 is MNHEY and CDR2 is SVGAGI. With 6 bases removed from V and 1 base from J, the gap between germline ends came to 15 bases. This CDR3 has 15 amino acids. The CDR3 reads CASSREGLGNYGYTF. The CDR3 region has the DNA TGTGCCAGCAGCCGGGAGGGCTTGGGTAACTATGGCTACACCTTC.

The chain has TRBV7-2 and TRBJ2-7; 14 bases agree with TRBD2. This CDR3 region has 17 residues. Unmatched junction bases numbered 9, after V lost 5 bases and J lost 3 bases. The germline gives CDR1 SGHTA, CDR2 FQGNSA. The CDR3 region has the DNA TGTGCCAGCAGCCCGGGACTAGCGGGGGCCTACTTCTACGAGCAGTACTTC. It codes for CASSPGLAGAYFYEQYF.

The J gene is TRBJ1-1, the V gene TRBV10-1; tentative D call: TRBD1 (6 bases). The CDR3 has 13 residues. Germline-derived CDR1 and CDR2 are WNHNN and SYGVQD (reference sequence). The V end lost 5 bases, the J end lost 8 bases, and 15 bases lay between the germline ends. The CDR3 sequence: CASSRPRGVEAFF. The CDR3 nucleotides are TGCGCCAGCAGTAGACCTAGGGGGGTCGAAGCTTTCTTT.

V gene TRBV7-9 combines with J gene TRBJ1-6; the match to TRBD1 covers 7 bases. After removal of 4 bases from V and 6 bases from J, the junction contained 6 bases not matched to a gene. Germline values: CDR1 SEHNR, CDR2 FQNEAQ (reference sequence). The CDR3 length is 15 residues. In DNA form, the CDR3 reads TGTGCCAGCAGCTGGGGGACAGCCGCTAATTCACCCCTCCACTTT. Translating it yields CASSWGTAANSPLHF. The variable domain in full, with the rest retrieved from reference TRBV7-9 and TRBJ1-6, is DTGVSQNPRHKITKRGQNVTFRCDPISEHNRLYWYRQTLGQGPEFLTYFQNEAQLEKSRLLSDRFSAERPKGSFSTLEIQRTEQGDSAMYLCASSWGTAANSPLHFGNGTRLTVT.